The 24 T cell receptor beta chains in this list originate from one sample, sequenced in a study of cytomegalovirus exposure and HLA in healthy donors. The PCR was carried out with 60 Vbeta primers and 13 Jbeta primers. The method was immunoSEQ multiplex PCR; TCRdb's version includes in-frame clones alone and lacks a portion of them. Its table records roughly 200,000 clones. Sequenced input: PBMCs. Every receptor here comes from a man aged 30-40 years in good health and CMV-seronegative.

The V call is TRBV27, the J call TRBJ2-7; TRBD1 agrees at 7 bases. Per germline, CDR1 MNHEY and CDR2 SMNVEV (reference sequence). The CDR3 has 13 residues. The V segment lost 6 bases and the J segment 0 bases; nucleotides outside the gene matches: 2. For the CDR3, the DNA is TGTGCCAGCAGACGGGACAGCTCCTACGAGCAGTACTTC. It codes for CASRRDSSYEQYF.

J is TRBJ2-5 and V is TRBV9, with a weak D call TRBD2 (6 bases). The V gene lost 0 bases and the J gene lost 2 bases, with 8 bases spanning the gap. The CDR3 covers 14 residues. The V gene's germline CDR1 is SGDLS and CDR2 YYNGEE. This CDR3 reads CASSVGTKQETQYF. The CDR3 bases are TGTGCCAGCAGCGTAGGGACTAAACAAGAGACCCAGTACTTC.

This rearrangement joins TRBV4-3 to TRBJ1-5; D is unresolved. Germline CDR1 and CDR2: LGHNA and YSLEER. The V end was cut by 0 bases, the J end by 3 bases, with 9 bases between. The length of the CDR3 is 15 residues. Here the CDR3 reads CASSQDGGDNQPQHF. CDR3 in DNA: TGCGCCAGCAGCCAAGATGGCGGGGACAATCAGCCCCAGCATTTT.

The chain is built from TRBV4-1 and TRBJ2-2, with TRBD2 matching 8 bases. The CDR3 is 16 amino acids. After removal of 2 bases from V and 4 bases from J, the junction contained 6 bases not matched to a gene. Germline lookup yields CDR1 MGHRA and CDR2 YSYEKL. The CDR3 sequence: CASSQFSGLVTGELFF. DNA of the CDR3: TGCGCCAGCAGCCAATTTTCGGGACTAGTCACCGGGGAGCTGTTTTTT.

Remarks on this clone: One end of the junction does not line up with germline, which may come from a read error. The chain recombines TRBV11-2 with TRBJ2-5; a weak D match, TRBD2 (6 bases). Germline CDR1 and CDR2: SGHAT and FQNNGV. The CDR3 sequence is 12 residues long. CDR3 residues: CASGLAEVTQYF. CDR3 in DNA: TGTGCCAGCGGCTTAGCGGAGGTGACCCAGTACTTC.

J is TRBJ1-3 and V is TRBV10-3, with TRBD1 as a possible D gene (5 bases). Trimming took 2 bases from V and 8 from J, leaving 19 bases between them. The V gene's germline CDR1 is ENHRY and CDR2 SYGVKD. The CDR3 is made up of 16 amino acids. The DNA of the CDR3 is TGTGCCATCAGTGAGCCCCGGGTGGCGGGGCGAGACACCATATATTTT. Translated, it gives CAISEPRVAGRDTIYF.

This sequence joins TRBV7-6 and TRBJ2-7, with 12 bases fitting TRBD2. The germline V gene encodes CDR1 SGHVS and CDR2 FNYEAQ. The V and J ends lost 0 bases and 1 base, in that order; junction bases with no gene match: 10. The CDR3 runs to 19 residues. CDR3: CASSLAASGGARRSYEQYF. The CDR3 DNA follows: TGTGCCAGCAGCTTAGCCGCTAGCGGGGGGGCTAGGAGGTCCTACGAGCAGTACTTC.

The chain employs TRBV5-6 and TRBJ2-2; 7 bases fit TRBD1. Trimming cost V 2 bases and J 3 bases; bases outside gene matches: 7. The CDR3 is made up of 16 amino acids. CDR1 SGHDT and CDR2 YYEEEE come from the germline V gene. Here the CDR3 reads CASSFGQGVHTGELFF. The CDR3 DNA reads TGTGCCAGCAGCTTCGGGCAGGGGGTGCACACCGGGGAGCTGTTTTTT.

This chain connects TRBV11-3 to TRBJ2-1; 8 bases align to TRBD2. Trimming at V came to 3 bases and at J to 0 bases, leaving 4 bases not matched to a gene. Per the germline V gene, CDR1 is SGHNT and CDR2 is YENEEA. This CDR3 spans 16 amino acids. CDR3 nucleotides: TGTGCCAGCAGCTTTAGCGGGGACCCCTCCTACAATGAGCAGTTCTTC. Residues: CASSFSGDPSYNEQFF.

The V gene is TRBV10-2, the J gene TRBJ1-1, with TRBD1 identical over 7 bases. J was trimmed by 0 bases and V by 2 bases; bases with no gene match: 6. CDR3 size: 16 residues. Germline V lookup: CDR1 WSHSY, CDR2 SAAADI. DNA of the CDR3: TGCGCCAGCAGTGAGATGACAGGGTTCATGAACACTGAAGCTTTCTTT. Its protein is CASSEMTGFMNTEAFF.

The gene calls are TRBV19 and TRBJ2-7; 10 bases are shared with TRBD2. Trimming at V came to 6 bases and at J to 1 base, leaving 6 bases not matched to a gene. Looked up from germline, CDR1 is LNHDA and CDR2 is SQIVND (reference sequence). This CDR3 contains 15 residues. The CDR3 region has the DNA TGTGCCAGTAGGAATAGCGGGGGGCCGTCCTACGAGCAGTACTTC. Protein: CASRNSGGPSYEQYF.

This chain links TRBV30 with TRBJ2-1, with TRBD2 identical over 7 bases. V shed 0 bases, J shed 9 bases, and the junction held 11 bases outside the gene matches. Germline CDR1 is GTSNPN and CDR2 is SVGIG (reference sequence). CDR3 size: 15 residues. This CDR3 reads CAWSVLAGAQSEQFF. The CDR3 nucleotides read TGTGCCTGGAGTGTACTGGCGGGAGCTCAGAGTGAGCAGTTCTTC.

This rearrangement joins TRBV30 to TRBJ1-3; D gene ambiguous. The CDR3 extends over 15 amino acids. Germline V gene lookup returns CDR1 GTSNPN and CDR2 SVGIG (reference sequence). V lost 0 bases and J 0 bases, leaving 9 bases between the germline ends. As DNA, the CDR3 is TGTGCCTGGAGTGTAATCCGGGGCTCTGGAAACACCATATATTTT. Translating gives CAWSVIRGSGNTIYF.

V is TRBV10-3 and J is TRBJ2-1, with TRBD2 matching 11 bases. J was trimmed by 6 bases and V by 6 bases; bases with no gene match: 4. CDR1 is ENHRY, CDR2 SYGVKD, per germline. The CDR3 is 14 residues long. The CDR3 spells CAIRLAGDGNEQFF. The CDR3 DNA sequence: TGTGCCATCAGACTAGCGGGAGATGGCAATGAGCAGTTCTTC.

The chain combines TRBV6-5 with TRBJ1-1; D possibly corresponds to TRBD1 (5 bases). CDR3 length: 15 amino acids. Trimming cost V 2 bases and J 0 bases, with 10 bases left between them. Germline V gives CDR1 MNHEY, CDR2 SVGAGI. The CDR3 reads CASSYRQSMNTEAFF. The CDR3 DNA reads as TGTGCCAGCAGTTACCGACAGTCCATGAACACTGAAGCTTTCTTT.

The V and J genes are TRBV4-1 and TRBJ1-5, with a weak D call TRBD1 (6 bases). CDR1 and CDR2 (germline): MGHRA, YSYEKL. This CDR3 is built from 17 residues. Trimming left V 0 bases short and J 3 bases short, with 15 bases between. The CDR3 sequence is CASSQDLVTGYNQPQHF. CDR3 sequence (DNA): TGCGCCAGCAGCCAAGACCTTGTTACAGGGTACAATCAGCCCCAGCATTTT.

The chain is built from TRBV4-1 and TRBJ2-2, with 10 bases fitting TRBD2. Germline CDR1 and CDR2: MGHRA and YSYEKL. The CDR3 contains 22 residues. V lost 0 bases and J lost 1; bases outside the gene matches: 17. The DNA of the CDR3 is TGCGCCAGCAGCCAAGATCTAGATAGCGGGGGGCCAGGGTACTTGAACACCGGGGAGCTGTTTTTT. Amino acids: CASSQDLDSGGPGYLNTGELFF.

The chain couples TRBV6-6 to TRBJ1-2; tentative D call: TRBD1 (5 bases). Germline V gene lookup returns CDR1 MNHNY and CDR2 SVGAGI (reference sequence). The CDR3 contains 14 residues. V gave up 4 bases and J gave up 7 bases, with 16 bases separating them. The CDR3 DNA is TGTGCCAGCAGTTCGCATGTAGGGCAGGGTGGCTACACCTTC. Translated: CASSSHVGQGGYTF.

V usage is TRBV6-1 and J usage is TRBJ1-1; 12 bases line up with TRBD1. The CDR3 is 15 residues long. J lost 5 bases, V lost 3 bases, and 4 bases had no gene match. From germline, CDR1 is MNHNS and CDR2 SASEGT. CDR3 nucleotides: TGTGCCAGCAGTGAGGGGACAGGGGGCAAAACTGAAGCTTTCTTT. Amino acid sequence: CASSEGTGGKTEAFF.

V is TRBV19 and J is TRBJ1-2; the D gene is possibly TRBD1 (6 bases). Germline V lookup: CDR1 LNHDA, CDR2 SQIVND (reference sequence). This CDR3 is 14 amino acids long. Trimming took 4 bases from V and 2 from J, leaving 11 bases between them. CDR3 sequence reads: CASSRNTGNYGYTF. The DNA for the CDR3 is TGTGCCAGTAGTAGAAATACAGGGAACTATGGCTACACCTTC.

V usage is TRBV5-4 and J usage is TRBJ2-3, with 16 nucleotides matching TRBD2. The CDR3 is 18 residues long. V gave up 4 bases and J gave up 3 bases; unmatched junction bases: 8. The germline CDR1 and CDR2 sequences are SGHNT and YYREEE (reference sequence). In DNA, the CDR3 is TGTGCCAGCAGCCCCGGGACTAGCGGGGGGGCCGGTACAGATACGCAGTATTTT. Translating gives CASSPGTSGGAGTDTQYF.

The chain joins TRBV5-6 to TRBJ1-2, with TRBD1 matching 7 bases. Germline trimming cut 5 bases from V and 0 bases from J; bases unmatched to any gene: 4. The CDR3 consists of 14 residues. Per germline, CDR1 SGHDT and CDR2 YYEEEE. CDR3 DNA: TGTGCCAGCAGACTAGACAGGGCTAACTATGGCTACACCTTC. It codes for CASRLDRANYGYTF.

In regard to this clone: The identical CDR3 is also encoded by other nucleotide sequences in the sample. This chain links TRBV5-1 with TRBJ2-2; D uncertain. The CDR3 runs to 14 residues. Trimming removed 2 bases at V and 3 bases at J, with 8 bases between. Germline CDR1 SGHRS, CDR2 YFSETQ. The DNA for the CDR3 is TGCGCCAGCAGCTTAGACGGGTACACCGGGGAGCTGTTTTTT. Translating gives CASSLDGYTGELFF.

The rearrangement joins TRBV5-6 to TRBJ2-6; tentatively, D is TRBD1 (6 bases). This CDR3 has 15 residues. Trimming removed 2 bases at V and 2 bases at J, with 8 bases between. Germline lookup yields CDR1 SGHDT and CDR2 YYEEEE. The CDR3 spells CASSLQGTGANVLTF. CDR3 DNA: TGTGCCAGCAGCTTACAGGGTACTGGGGCCAACGTCCTGACTTTC.